The T cell receptor (beta chain) under discussion was sequenced for a study of CD4 T cells in relation to SARS-CoV-2 and coronaviruses. Study background: TCR beta CDR3s were sequenced after approximately nine-day antigen culture of PBMCs. The negative reference was HIV-1 Nef peptide pool or peptide-free culture.

The V gene lost 3 bases and the J gene lost 7 bases, with 17 bases spanning the gap. This CDR3 is built from 15 residues. Per germline, CDR1 SGHKS and CDR2 YYEKEE (reference sequence). Regarding the study as a whole: In approximately 71% of donors, memory CD4+ clonotypes crossrecognized SARS-CoV-2 and at least one common cold coronavirus spike. Compared with monoreactive clones, crossreactive clones showed significantly weaker SARS-CoV-2 expansion.

About this clone: Its antigen is not identified.

CD4+ T cells from unexposed donors were obtained before the COVID-19 pandemic (2011-2018). After about ten days of culture, CD4+ T cells were isolated. TCRdb's copy holds only in-frame clones and misses some; the assay was immunoSEQ multiplex PCR. The repertoire has tens of thousands of clones, about three quarters of them found once; the top ten carry about 16%. The TCR was taken from a human donor in good health. The sequencing input was CD4+ T cells from PBMCs, cultured in vitro. The chain is built from TRBV5-5 and TRBJ2-1; D not certain. The CDR3: CASSSLVNTWNEQFF. CDR3 sequence (DNA): TGTGCCAGCAGCTCCCTAGTTAACACGTGGAATGAGCAGTTCTTC.